A selection of T cell receptor beta chains follows, all from one sample in a study of response to subunit inactivated influenza vaccine. TCRdb re-called the RT-PCR reads through MiXCR, storing one row per CDR3 protein. Of 300,000 to 350,000 distinct CDR3 sequences listed, just over 20% are singletons. Sequencing used PBMCs from blood, obtained roughly 20 months after vaccination. The receptors shown here come from a man between 50 and 75 years old who received an inactivated influenza vaccine. CDR3s include the opening cysteine and the closing phenylalanine or tryptophan. Fields, in order: D gene, clone size, V gene, J gene, CDR3 protein, CDR3 DNA. A D gene is named only where the DNA matches it firmly. Rows give clone size only sometimes, using once, few, many, or a class for an expanded clone.

D gene: TRBD2
clone size: .
V gene: TRBV4-3
J gene: TRBJ2-1
CDR3 protein: CASSQDGTSGNLYNEQFF
CDR3 DNA: TGCGCCAGCAGCCAAGACGGGACTAGCGGAAACCTGTACAATGAGCAGTTCTTC

D gene: .
clone size: .
V gene: TRBV14
J gene: TRBJ2-7
CDR3 protein: CASSPLRSYEQYF
CDR3 DNA: TGTGCCAGCAGTCCCCTGCGCTCCTACGAGCAGTACTTC

D gene: TRBD1
clone size: .
V gene: TRBV6-2/TRBV6-3
J gene: TRBJ2-1
CDR3 protein: CASSYFTGVYNEQFF
CDR3 DNA: TGTGCCAGCAGTTACTTTACAGGGGTCTACAATGAGCAGTTCTTC

D gene: .
clone size: .
V gene: TRBV5-4
J gene: TRBJ1-2
CDR3 protein: CASSAAQAGPPGQYGYTF
CDR3 DNA: TGTGCCAGCAGCGCCGCACAAGCCGGGCCTCCGGGTCAATATGGCTACACCTTC

D gene: .
clone size: few
V gene: TRBV10-3
J gene: TRBJ1-4
CDR3 protein: CAIRGGAVEKLFF
CDR3 DNA: TGTGCCATCAGGGGGGGCGCGGTTGAAAAACTGTTTTTT

D gene: TRBD1
clone size: .
V gene: TRBV5-1
J gene: TRBJ1-6
CDR3 protein: CASSLVAGGDSPLHF
CDR3 DNA: TGCGCCAGCAGCTTGGTGGCAGGGGGGGATTCACCCCTCCACTTT

D gene: .
clone size: many
V gene: TRBV11-2
J gene: TRBJ1-2
CDR3 protein: CASSRSGNYGYTF
CDR3 DNA: TGTGCCAGCAGCCGTTCAGGGAACTATGGCTACACCTTC

D gene: TRBD2
clone size: few
V gene: TRBV12-3/TRBV12-4
J gene: TRBJ2-7
CDR3 protein: CASSKPASGRFYEQYF
CDR3 DNA: TGTGCCAGCAGTAAACCGGCTAGCGGGAGATTCTACGAGCAGTACTTC

D gene: .
clone size: .
V gene: TRBV5-1
J gene: TRBJ2-6
CDR3 protein: CASSPRTASGANVLTF
CDR3 DNA: TGCGCCAGCAGCCCCCGGACAGCCTCTGGGGCCAACGTCCTGACTTTC

D gene: TRBD2
clone size: .
V gene: TRBV24-1
J gene: TRBJ2-1
CDR3 protein: CATSGRSLAGADEQFF
CDR3 DNA: TGTGCCACCAGTGGGCGAAGTCTAGCGGGAGCGGATGAGCAGTTCTTC

D gene: TRBD2
clone size: few
V gene: TRBV20-1
J gene: TRBJ2-1
CDR3 protein: CSPLGGRHNEQFF
CDR3 DNA: TGCAGCCCGCTGGGGGGGAGGCACAATGAGCAGTTCTTC

D gene: .
clone size: .
V gene: TRBV7-2
J gene: TRBJ1-2
CDR3 protein: CASSMLPSYGYTF
CDR3 DNA: TGTGCCAGCAGCATGCTCCCATCTTATGGCTACACCTTC

D gene: .
clone size: few
V gene: TRBV12-3/TRBV12-4
J gene: TRBJ1-2
CDR3 protein: CASSKQGFDGYTF
CDR3 DNA: TGTGCCAGCAGTAAACAGGGTTTCGATGGCTACACCTTC

D gene: TRBD1
clone size: .
V gene: TRBV11-2
J gene: TRBJ1-1
CDR3 protein: CASRTTGGSTEAFF
CDR3 DNA: TGTGCCAGCAGAACGACAGGGGGGAGCACTGAAGCTTTCTTT

D gene: .
clone size: .
V gene: TRBV25-1
J gene: TRBJ1-4
CDR3 protein: CASRAGGSIEKLFF
CDR3 DNA: TGTGCCAGCAGGGCCGGAGGGAGTATTGAAAAACTGTTTTTT

D gene: TRBD1
clone size: few
V gene: TRBV7-2
J gene: TRBJ1-2
CDR3 protein: CASSLAGQSNYGYTF
CDR3 DNA: TGTGCCAGCAGCTTAGCGGGACAGAGTAACTATGGCTACACCTTC

D gene: TRBD1
clone size: .
V gene: TRBV6-2/TRBV6-3
J gene: TRBJ1-2
CDR3 protein: CASSTRTGPNYGYTF
CDR3 DNA: TGTGCCAGCAGCACCCGGACAGGGCCTAACTATGGCTACACCTTC

D gene: .
clone size: once
V gene: TRBV5-1
J gene: TRBJ1-1
CDR3 protein: CACSLVSGDDTEAFF
CDR3 DNA: TGCGCCTGCAGCTTGGTTTCTGGGGATGACACTGAAGCTTTCTTT

D gene: TRBD1
clone size: few
V gene: TRBV7-9
J gene: TRBJ1-5
CDR3 protein: CASSPSGQGYQPQHF
CDR3 DNA: TGTGCCAGCAGCCCGTCGGGACAGGGATATCAGCCCCAGCATTTT

D gene: TRBD1
clone size: few
V gene: TRBV19
J gene: TRBJ1-2
CDR3 protein: CASRQGPYGYTF
CDR3 DNA: TGTGCCAGTAGACAGGGGCCTTATGGCTACACCTTC

D gene: .
clone size: .
V gene: TRBV18
J gene: TRBJ2-1
CDR3 protein: CASSPPGFYNEQFF
CDR3 DNA: TGTGCCAGCTCACCACCAGGTTTCTACAATGAGCAGTTCTTC

D gene: .
clone size: .
V gene: TRBV7-6
J gene: TRBJ2-1
CDR3 protein: CASSFSGLSYNEQFF
CDR3 DNA: TGTGCCAGCAGCTTTAGCGGCCTCTCCTACAATGAGCAGTTCTTC

D gene: .
clone size: .
V gene: TRBV2
J gene: TRBJ2-5
CDR3 protein: CASRRTTQTQYF
CDR3 DNA: TGTGCCAGCAGACGCACAACCCAGACCCAGTACTTC

D gene: .
clone size: many
V gene: TRBV7-9
J gene: TRBJ1-3
CDR3 protein: CASSFPGTSGNTIYF
CDR3 DNA: TGTGCCAGCAGCTTCCCCGGGACCTCTGGAAACACCATATATTTT

D gene: .
clone size: .
V gene: TRBV9
J gene: TRBJ2-3
CDR3 protein: CASSVDEGRTDTQYF
CDR3 DNA: TGTGCCAGCAGCGTAGACGAGGGGCGCACAGATACGCAGTATTTT

D gene: TRBD1
clone size: .
V gene: TRBV28
J gene: TRBJ2-5
CDR3 protein: CASSPLPLTGVAETQYF
CDR3 DNA: TGTGCCAGCAGTCCCCTTCCCTTGACAGGGGTAGCTGAGACCCAGTACTTC

D gene: TRBD1
clone size: .
V gene: TRBV6-2/TRBV6-3
J gene: TRBJ1-3
CDR3 protein: CASSRYRDRPGNTIYF
CDR3 DNA: TGTGCCAGCAGTCGATACCGGGACAGGCCTGGAAACACCATATATTTT

D gene: .
clone size: few
V gene: TRBV20-1
J gene: TRBJ2-1
CDR3 protein: CSARGTRNSYNEQFF
CDR3 DNA: TGCAGTGCTAGAGGGACTCGAAACTCCTACAATGAGCAGTTCTTC

D gene: TRBD2
clone size: .
V gene: TRBV28
J gene: TRBJ2-1
CDR3 protein: CASSPILAGGPPEQFF
CDR3 DNA: TGTGCCAGCAGCCCCATACTAGCGGGGGGGCCCCCTGAGCAGTTCTTC

D gene: .
clone size: .
V gene: TRBV7-3
J gene: TRBJ2-1
CDR3 protein: CASSFNWTGGSGSINNEQFF
CDR3 DNA: TGTGCCAGCAGCTTTAACTGGACAGGGGGTAGCGGGAGTATCAACAATGAGCAGTTCTTC

D gene: TRBD1
clone size: .
V gene: TRBV3-1
J gene: TRBJ2-5
CDR3 protein: CASSQKGGDETQYF
CDR3 DNA: TGTGCCAGCAGCCAAAAAGGGGGCGACGAGACCCAGTACTTC

D gene: TRBD1
clone size: few
V gene: TRBV20-1
J gene: TRBJ1-2
CDR3 protein: CSGPATGGADYGYTF
CDR3 DNA: TGCAGTGGCCCCGCAACAGGGGGCGCTGACTATGGCTACACCTTC

D gene: .
clone size: few
V gene: TRBV20-1
J gene: TRBJ1-1
CDR3 protein: CSARIPQLNTEAFF
CDR3 DNA: TGCAGTGCTAGAATACCACAGCTGAACACTGAAGCTTTCTTT

D gene: .
clone size: .
V gene: TRBV18
J gene: TRBJ2-5
CDR3 protein: CASSPVQKETQYF
CDR3 DNA: TGTGCCAGCTCACCTGTCCAGAAAGAGACCCAGTACTTC

D gene: .
clone size: few
V gene: TRBV5-6
J gene: TRBJ1-4
CDR3 protein: CASSFGLSSSNEKLFF
CDR3 DNA: TGTGCCAGCAGCTTCGGTTTAAGCAGCAGTAATGAAAAACTGTTTTTT

D gene: TRBD2
clone size: .
V gene: TRBV5-4
J gene: TRBJ2-1
CDR3 protein: CASSSGAGGSYNEQFF
CDR3 DNA: TGTGCCAGCAGCTCCGGAGCGGGGGGATCCTACAATGAGCAGTTCTTC

D gene: .
clone size: .
V gene: TRBV7-2
J gene: TRBJ2-1
CDR3 protein: CASSAGTYNEQFF
CDR3 DNA: TGTGCCAGCAGCGCCGGGACATACAATGAGCAGTTCTTC

D gene: TRBD1
clone size: few
V gene: TRBV18
J gene: TRBJ2-7
CDR3 protein: CASSPPSKGQGRQYF
CDR3 DNA: TGTGCCAGCTCACCACCTAGCAAGGGACAGGGACGGCAGTACTTC

D gene: .
clone size: .
V gene: TRBV6-5
J gene: TRBJ2-3
CDR3 protein: CASSYWSSGRTDTQYF
CDR3 DNA: TGTGCCAGCAGTTACTGGTCCAGCGGGCGCACAGATACGCAGTATTTT

D gene: .
clone size: many
V gene: TRBV5-6
J gene: TRBJ2-7
CDR3 protein: CASSSGTQNEQYF
CDR3 DNA: TGTGCCAGCAGCTCCGGGACCCAGAACGAGCAGTACTTC

D gene: .
clone size: medium-sized
V gene: TRBV28
J gene: TRBJ2-1
CDR3 protein: CASSLFLGPKPYNEQFF
CDR3 DNA: TGTGCCAGCAGTTTATTCCTAGGGCCTAAGCCTTACAATGAGCAGTTCTTC

D gene: .
clone size: few
V gene: TRBV19
J gene: TRBJ1-1
CDR3 protein: CASSIAGGRGTEAFF
CDR3 DNA: TGTGCCAGTAGTATAGCGGGAGGGCGAGGCACTGAAGCTTTCTTT

D gene: .
clone size: .
V gene: TRBV2
J gene: TRBJ1-1
CDR3 protein: CASIWGTVGPFF
CDR3 DNA: TGTGCCAGCATCTGGGGGACCGTCGGGCCTTTCTTT

D gene: .
clone size: .
V gene: TRBV28
J gene: TRBJ2-7
CDR3 protein: CASSLPPTGRDEQYF
CDR3 DNA: TGTGCCAGCAGCTTGCCACCTACGGGCAGGGACGAGCAGTACTTC

D gene: TRBD2
clone size: .
V gene: TRBV6-2/TRBV6-3
J gene: TRBJ2-3
CDR3 protein: CASSYRLAGVTDTQYF
CDR3 DNA: TGTGCCAGCAGTTACCGGCTAGCGGGGGTCACAGATACGCAGTATTTT